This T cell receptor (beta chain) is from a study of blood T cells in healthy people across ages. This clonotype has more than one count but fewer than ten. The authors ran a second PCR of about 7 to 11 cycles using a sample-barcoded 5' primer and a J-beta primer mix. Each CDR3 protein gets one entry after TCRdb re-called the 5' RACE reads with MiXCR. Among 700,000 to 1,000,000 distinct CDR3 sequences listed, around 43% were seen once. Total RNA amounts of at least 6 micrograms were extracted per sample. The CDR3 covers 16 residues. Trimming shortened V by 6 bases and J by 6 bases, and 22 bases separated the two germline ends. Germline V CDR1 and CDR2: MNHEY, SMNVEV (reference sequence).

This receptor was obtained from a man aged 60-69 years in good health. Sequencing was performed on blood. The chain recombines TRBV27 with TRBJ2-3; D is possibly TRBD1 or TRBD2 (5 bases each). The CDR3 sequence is CASSPVWGFPADTQYF. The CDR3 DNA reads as TGTGCCAGCAGCCCCGTTTGGGGGTTCCCCGCGGATACGCAGTATTTT.